Below, 21 T cell receptor beta chains from the same sample are listed, as sequenced in a study of blood T cell repertoires in COVID-19. Measured with immunoSEQ multiplex PCR; TCRdb has only the in-frame clones, and not every one. The sample carries 300,000 to 350,000 clones, 87% recorded once. The material sequenced was peripheral blood. The source of these receptors is a man in his thirties or forties with COVID-19, enrolled during active disease.

CDR3 in DNA: TGTGCCAGCAGCTGGGAGGCAGGGTCTTCCTACGAGCAGTACTTC. It yields the protein CASSWEAGSSYEQYF. This rearrangement joins TRBV5-4 to TRBJ2-7; D perhaps matches TRBD2 (6 bases). The CDR3 loop spans 15 amino acids. The V gene lost 3 bases and the J gene lost 1 base, with 14 bases spanning the gap. Germline V lookup: CDR1 SGHNT, CDR2 YYREEE (reference sequence).

The rearrangement links TRBV19 to TRBJ1-2; perhaps TRBD1 as D (6 bases). The CDR3 runs to 14 residues. V gave up 5 bases and J gave up 4 bases, with 14 bases separating them. In germline, CDR1 is LNHDA, CDR2 SQIVND (reference sequence). CDR3 region: CASSLGGLGYGYTF. CDR3 DNA sequence: TGTGCCAGTAGTCTCGGGGGGCTAGGCTATGGCTACACCTTC.

The chain links TRBV3-1 (or the pseudogene TRBV3-2) to TRBJ2-3, with D perhaps matching TRBD2 (5 bases). The V gene's germline CDR1 is LGHDT and CDR2 YNNKEL (reference sequence). Between the trimmed V and J ends, which lost 3 bases and 6 bases, there was a span of 19 bases. The CDR3 consists of 16 residues. CDR3 in DNA: TGTGCCAGCAGCCAGCTCCCCCCGGGGATGCGCGATACGCAGTATTTT. It encodes CASSQLPPGMRDTQYF.

The chain joins TRBV5-8 to TRBJ1-3, with 8 positions matching TRBD1. This CDR3 has 14 residues. The trim removed 4 bases at V and 6 bases at J, leaving 6 bases unmatched. Germline loops: CDR1 SGHTS, CDR2 YDEGEE. The CDR3 loop reads CASSGRDRTNTIYF. DNA of the CDR3: TGTGCCAGCAGCGGCCGGGACAGGACAAACACCATATATTTT.

The chain is built from TRBV11-3 and TRBJ2-7; no firm D call. The CDR3 runs 16 residues. Per the germline V gene, CDR1 is SGHNT and CDR2 is YENEEA. Trimming cost V 5 bases and J 7 bases, with 24 bases left between them. DNA for the CDR3: TGTGCCAGCAGCCCTAGTGGTTCGTCTGGCAGTGGTGAGCAGTACTTC. It codes for CASSPSGSSGSGEQYF.

This clone was counted a few times. At the DNA level, this CDR3 is encoded by other sequences in the same sample as well. CDR3 DNA: TGTGCCACCAGCAGAGATAGGACAGGGGGCTACGAGCAGTACTTC. It is translated as CATSRDRTGGYEQYF. The gene calls are TRBV15 and TRBJ2-7; 10 bases match TRBD1. V shed 0 bases and J 3 bases; nucleotides not matched to a gene: 2. Looked up from germline, CDR1 is LNHNV and CDR2 is YYDKDF (reference sequence). The CDR3 is made up of 15 amino acids.

The V gene is TRBV19, the J gene TRBJ2-2; perhaps TRBD1 as D (7 bases). The germline CDR1 and CDR2 sequences are LNHDA and SQIVND (reference sequence). This CDR3 comprises 13 residues. The germline V and J ends were trimmed by 4 bases and 8 bases, with 11 bases remaining between them. DNA for the CDR3: TGTGCCAGTAGTACGACAGGGAGGGGGGAGCTGTTTTTT. This encodes CASSTTGRGELFF.

This clone was observed a single time. This chain joins TRBV7-2 and TRBJ1-1; a possible D gene is TRBD1 (6 bases). The CDR3 spans 14 residues. The V gene's germline CDR1 is SGHTA and CDR2 FQGNSA. Trimming stripped 5 bases from V and 6 bases from J, with 16 bases between. Written as DNA, the CDR3 is TGTGCCAGCAGCCCTAGACGGGGGGGCGCTGAAGCTTTCTTT. This codes for CASSPRRGGAEAFF.

The rearrangement joins TRBV9 to TRBJ2-7; 8 nucleotides agree with TRBD1. The CDR3 loop spans 14 amino acids. Germline CDR1 is SGDLS and CDR2 is YYNGEE. Losses at the gene ends were 0 bases for V and 3 bases for J; bases not matched to a gene: 2. The CDR3: CASSVADRGYEQYF. The DNA of the CDR3 is TGTGCCAGCAGCGTAGCTGACAGGGGCTACGAGCAGTACTTC.

This clone was detected once. The V call is TRBV11-2, the J call TRBJ1-1; D is uncertain. From germline, CDR1 is SGHAT and CDR2 FQNNGV. The germline V and J ends were trimmed by 2 bases and 7 bases, with 11 bases remaining between them. The CDR3 is 13 amino acids. The CDR3 DNA reads as TGTGCCAGCAGCTTACTCTGGGCTGGTGAAGCTTTCTTT. The encoded protein is CASSLLWAGEAFF.

The chain couples TRBV3-1 (or the pseudogene TRBV3-2) to TRBJ1-5; unclear D gene. V dropped 0 bases and J dropped 5 bases, with 2 bases sitting between them. There are 12 residues in the CDR3. CDR1 and CDR2 (germline): LGHDT, YNNKEL (reference sequence). CDR3 DNA sequence: TGTGCCAGCAGCCAAGACTATCAGCCCCAGCATTTT. Its translation: CASSQDYQPQHF.

This chain connects TRBV30 to TRBJ1-1, with D maybe TRBD1 (5 bases). The V and J ends lost 3 bases and 1 base respectively, with 12 bases between them. The CDR3 totals 14 residues. CDR1 is GTSNPN, CDR2 SVGIG, per germline (reference sequence). CDR3 sequence (DNA): TGTGCCTGGAGCTCCGGGACTTGGAACACTGAAGCTTTCTTT. It encodes CAWSSGTWNTEAFF.

This clone has only one observation. The chain joins TRBV19 to TRBJ1-5; D gene uncertain. The germline V gene has CDR1 LNHDA and CDR2 SQIVND (reference sequence). V was pared by 4 bases and J by 3 bases, with 7 bases between. This CDR3 region has 13 residues. CDR3: CASSRADNQPQHF. The CDR3 DNA reads as TGTGCCAGTAGTAGGGCAGACAATCAGCCCCAGCATTTT.

This rearrangement joins TRBV5-1 to TRBJ2-1; 9 bases agree with TRBD2. Trimming cost V 7 bases and J 7 bases; bases outside gene matches: 12. Germline CDR1 reads SGHRS; CDR2 reads YFSETQ. This CDR3 is 15 amino acids long. DNA for the CDR3: TGCGCCAGCTTTAGCGGGGGAGGATTAGATAATGAGCAGTTCTTC. Protein: CASFSGGGLDNEQFF.

V is TRBV11-3 and J is TRBJ2-2, with 9 bases identical to TRBD1. The germline V gene encodes CDR1 SGHNT and CDR2 YENEEA. This CDR3 region has 15 residues. J was trimmed by 4 bases and V by 5 bases; bases with no gene match: 5. Here the CDR3 DNA reads TGTGCCAGCAGCCCCGGGACAGGGAGCACCGGGGAGCTGTTTTTT. Translated: CASSPGTGSTGELFF.

This sequence joins TRBV10-3 and TRBJ1-6; 9 nucleotides match TRBD1. Germline V gene data show CDR1 as ENHRY and CDR2 as SYGVKD. J lost 0 bases, V lost 8 bases, and 14 bases had no gene match. The CDR3 runs to 19 residues. This CDR3 reads CAIPAPGQGAGSYNSPLHF. CDR3 sequence (DNA): TGTGCCATCCCAGCCCCGGGACAGGGAGCCGGCTCCTATAATTCACCCCTCCACTTT.

The chain carries TRBV5-1 and TRBJ2-2; D might be TRBD1 (5 bases). V was trimmed by 4 bases and J by 1 base, leaving 8 bases between them. Germline CDR1 SGHRS, CDR2 YFSETQ. This CDR3 contains 14 residues. CDR3: CASSGTGNTGELFF. DNA of the CDR3: TGCGCCAGCAGCGGCACAGGGAACACCGGGGAGCTGTTTTTT. The entire variable domain, with the rest obtained from reference TRBV5-1 and TRBJ2-2, is as follows: KAGVTQTPRYLIKTRGQQVTLSCSPISGHRSVSWYQQTPGQGLQFLFEYFSETQRNKGNFPGRFSGRQFSNSRSEMNVSTLELGDSALYLCASSGTGNTGELFFGEGSRLTVL.

The chain recombines TRBV28 with TRBJ2-7; possible D gene TRBD1, 5 bases. V lost 1 base and J lost 4, with 8 bases in between. CDR1 and CDR2 from the germline V gene are MDHEN and SYDVKM. The CDR3 spans 13 residues. For the CDR3, the DNA is TGTGCCAGCAGTTTATCCGACAGATACGAGCAGTACTTC. Its protein is CASSLSDRYEQYF.

The chain has TRBV12-1 and TRBJ1-5. TRBV12-1 is marked as a pseudogene. This CDR3 has 13 amino acids. The CDR3 loop is CASSPSPLPPQHF. The CDR3 nucleotides are TGTGCCAGCAGCCCGAGTCCTCTCCCGCCCCAGCATTTT.

The J gene is TRBJ2-1, the V gene TRBV7-3; 9 nucleotides match TRBD2. V shed 3 bases, J shed 0 bases, and the junction held 0 bases outside the gene matches. The CDR3 covers 15 residues. Germline CDR1 SGHTA, CDR2 FQGTGA. CDR3 in amino acids: CASSFSGSSYNEQFF. CDR3 sequence (DNA): TGTGCCAGCAGCTTTAGCGGGAGCTCCTACAATGAGCAGTTCTTC.

The gene calls are TRBV7-3 and TRBJ2-6, with 7 positions matching TRBD1. The CDR3 runs 17 residues. The germline V gene has CDR1 SGHTA and CDR2 FQGTGA. The V and J ends lost 4 bases and 0 bases, in that order; junction bases with no gene match: 6. The CDR3 nucleotides read TGTGCCAGCAGCTCACAGGGGCTCCCCTCTGGGGCCAACGTCCTGACTTTC. Its protein product is CASSSQGLPSGANVLTF.